One sample yielded the 11 T cell receptor beta chains listed below, sequenced in a study of blood T cells in healthy people across ages. The use of a sample-barcoded 5' primer and a J-beta primer mix characterized a second PCR of about 7 to 12 cycles. TCRdb independently ran MiXCR on the 5' RACE reads; one entry per CDR3 protein. The sample lists 1.5 million to 1.8 million distinct CDR3 sequences, 40% to 45% occurring once. The specimen was blood. These receptors originate from a young woman in good health.

The chain links TRBV4-3 to TRBJ2-1, with 10 nucleotides matching TRBD2. J lost 3 bases, V lost 0 bases, and 8 bases had no gene match. There are 18 residues in the CDR3. Germline CDR1 reads LGHNA; CDR2 reads YSLEER. The CDR3, as DNA: TGCGCCAGCAGCCAAGACGATCTAGCGGGGGACCTCTACAATGAGCAGTTCTTC. This gives the protein CASSQDDLAGDLYNEQFF.

The chain joins TRBV24-1 to TRBJ2-1; D gene unclear. The CDR3 extends over 15 amino acids. V lost 6 bases to trimming and J lost 4 bases, with 15 bases between them. CDR1 is KGHDR, CDR2 SFDVKD, per germline. The CDR3, as DNA: TGTGCCACCAGTAAAGAAATGATGGGTTACAATGAGCAGTTCTTC. This encodes CATSKEMMGYNEQFF.

The sample holds many counts of this clonotype. This rearrangement joins TRBV2 to TRBJ1-1; D not certain. The germline gives CDR1 SNHLY, CDR2 FYNNEI. The CDR3 length is 10 residues. Deletions cut 4 bases from V and 9 bases from J, with 6 bases between. CDR3 sequence: CASSVGKAFF. In nucleotides, the CDR3 is TGTGCCAGCAGTGTAGGGAAAGCTTTCTTT.

This clonotype was picked up a small number of times. The rearrangement joins TRBV7-9 to TRBJ2-7; a possible D gene is TRBD1 (6 bases). The CDR3 has 15 residues. V dropped 2 bases and J dropped 1 base, with 12 bases sitting between them. The germline CDR1 and CDR2 sequences are SEHNR and FQNEAQ (reference sequence). CDR3 sequence: CASSLRGQESYEQYF. CDR3 DNA: TGTGCCAGCAGCTTAAGGGGACAAGAATCCTACGAGCAGTACTTC.

The chain links TRBV13 to TRBJ2-1; a possible D gene is TRBD2 (6 bases). Germline CDR1 reads PRHDT; CDR2 reads FYEKMQ (reference sequence). CDR3 length: 16 amino acids. V was trimmed by 2 bases and J by 7 bases, leaving 18 bases between them. This CDR3 reads CASSLSRDGGANEQFF. The CDR3 coding sequence is TGTGCCAGCAGCTTATCGCGGGATGGTGGCGCGAATGAGCAGTTCTTC.

The rearrangement joins TRBV6-5 to TRBJ2-4, with 13 nucleotides matching TRBD2. With the DNA end fitting TRBJ2-5 better, the J assignment may be wrong. The CDR3 spans 16 residues. Looked up from germline, CDR1 is MNHEY and CDR2 is SVGAGI. This CDR3 is CASNMGTSGAQETQYF. Here the CDR3 DNA reads TGTGCCAGCAACATGGGGACTAGCGGGGCTCAAGAGACCCAGTACTTC.

The chain carries TRBV6-7 and TRBJ1-1; maybe TRBD1 (6 bases). TRBV6-7 carries the ORF label, with uncertain function. The CDR3 is made up of 16 amino acids. The ends were cut back, 4 bases at V and 1 base at J, with 16 bases in the middle. This CDR3 reads CASSWKDSNQNTEAFF. DNA for the CDR3: TGTGCCAGCAGTTGGAAGGACAGCAACCAGAACACTGAAGCTTTCTTT.

This clonotype turned up a few times. The gene calls are TRBV2 and TRBJ1-2; 7 bases line up with TRBD1. CDR3 length equals 13 residues. Germline loops: CDR1 SNHLY, CDR2 FYNNEI. J lost 7 bases, V lost 3 bases, and 5 bases had no gene match. DNA for the CDR3: TGTGCCAGCAGTGAGGCAGGGGGTACTGGCTACACCTTC. This encodes CASSEAGGTGYTF.

The chain joins TRBV7-2 to TRBJ2-1; D gene uncertain. V lost 4 bases and J lost 12, with 10 bases in between. CDR1 and CDR2 (germline): SGHTA, FQGNSA. This CDR3 comprises 11 residues. The CDR3 DNA is TGTGCCAGCAGCTCAGCACCGTTGCAGTTCTTC. The encoded protein is CASSSAPLQFF.

The chain joins TRBV20-1 to TRBJ2-1; D is possibly TRBD2 (6 bases). Deletions cut 5 bases from V and 7 bases from J, with 24 bases between. CDR1 and CDR2 from the germline V gene are DFQATT and SNEGSKA (reference sequence). The CDR3 sequence is 16 residues long. CDR3 region: CSAPHPLGGVGNEQFF. The CDR3 nucleotides are TGCAGTGCTCCGCACCCCTTAGGCGGGGTAGGGAATGAGCAGTTCTTC.

The gene calls are TRBV24-1 and TRBJ1-2; possibly TRBD1 for D (5 bases). The CDR3 spans 16 residues. The ends were cut back, 3 bases at V and 1 base at J, with 14 bases in the middle. CDR1 and CDR2 (germline): KGHDR, SFDVKD. CDR3 amino acids: CATSDPRDSLNYGYTF. The CDR3 nucleotides read TGTGCCACCAGTGATCCCCGCGACAGCCTTAACTATGGCTACACCTTC.